This passage covers 8 T cell receptor beta chains from one sample sequenced in a study of OX40 agonist ivuxolimab in advanced cancers. Generated by immunoSEQ multiplex PCR, the TCRdb table keeps only in-frame clones and is missing some. The data show over 50,000 clones, about 84% seen once. The input for sequencing was CD4+ or CD8+ T cells sorted from blood, taken in a trial of the OX40 agonist ivuxolimab. The receptor source for this set is an adult with an advanced solid tumor such as melanoma, head and neck, liver or kidney cancer.

The rearrangement uses TRBV6-5 and TRBJ1-4; TRBD1 aligns across 9 bases. Losses at the gene ends were 7 bases for V and 9 bases for J; bases not matched to a gene: 9. Per germline, CDR1 MNHEY and CDR2 SVGAGI. The CDR3 consists of 14 residues. CDR3 coding DNA: TGTGCCAGCACTCTGGACAGGGGTTCGAAAAAACTGTTTTTT. Residues: CASTLDRGSKKLFF.

The table lists this clone with a count of one. This chain uses TRBV18 with TRBJ2-1; TRBD1 might be the D (6 bases). The V and J ends lost 1 base and 7 bases respectively, with 23 bases between them. CDR1 KGHSH and CDR2 LQKENI come from the germline V gene. The CDR3 spans 18 residues. The CDR3 DNA follows: TGTGCCAGCTCACCACTCGCAAGACAGGCCTATGGACGTAATGAGCAGTTCTTC. Amino acids: CASSPLARQAYGRNEQFF.

The chain joins TRBV6-1 to TRBJ1-5, with D possibly being TRBD1 (5 bases). V lost 8 bases to trimming and J lost 1 base, with 12 bases between them. This CDR3 is 14 amino acids long. CDR1 is MNHNS and CDR2 is SASEGT in the germline V gene. CDR3 sequence reads: CASSLQESNQPQHF. For the CDR3, the DNA is TGTGCCAGCTCCTTACAGGAAAGCAATCAGCCCCAGCATTTT.

This chain connects TRBV6-1 to TRBJ2-7, with 7 bases aligning to TRBD1. V lost 6 bases to trimming and J lost 2 bases; unmatched junction nucleotides: 4. The CDR3 runs 13 residues. CDR1 is MNHNS, CDR2 SASEGT, per germline. CDR3 in DNA: TGTGCCAGCAGGGGACAGAGCCCCTACGAGCAGTACTTC. It translates to CASRGQSPYEQYF.

Only a few counts were recorded for this clone. The chain employs TRBV25-1 and TRBJ2-7; 7 bases align to TRBD2. CDR1 and CDR2 (germline): MGHDK, SYGVNS. The CDR3 has 17 amino acids. V lost 4 bases to trimming and J lost 0 bases; unmatched junction nucleotides: 12. CDR3 nucleotide sequence: TGTGCCAGCAGTGCGCTTCAAGGTACGGGGGGCTCCTACGAGCAGTACTTC. Translation: CASSALQGTGGSYEQYF.

The table lists this clone with a count of one. The gene calls are TRBV19 and TRBJ1-5; TRBD1 might be the D (6 bases). V lost 3 bases and J 5 bases, leaving 8 bases between the germline ends. The CDR3 runs to 13 residues. Germline V CDR1 and CDR2: LNHDA, SQIVND (reference sequence). The CDR3 spells CASSIQGYQPQHF. In DNA form, the CDR3 reads TGTGCCAGTAGTATTCAGGGGTATCAGCCCCAGCATTTT.

This clone has just one count. The CDR3 loop reads CASSSTSGNTIYF. The CDR3 nucleotides read TGTGCCAGCAGCTCGACCTCTGGAAACACCATATATTTT. The chain employs TRBV7-2 and TRBJ1-3; D not resolved. The CDR3 has 13 amino acids. The V end was cut by 4 bases, the J end by 0 bases, with 4 bases between. Germline V gene lookup returns CDR1 SGHTA and CDR2 FQGNSA.

The chain carries TRBV5-6 and TRBJ1-6, with no clear D. Trimming stripped 4 bases from V and 8 bases from J, with 7 bases between. The CDR3 has 12 residues. Germline V gives CDR1 SGHDT, CDR2 YYEEEE. The CDR3 DNA is TGTGCCAGCAGCCCGACGGATTCACCCCTCCACTTT. Its translation is CASSPTDSPLHF. The full variable domain, its missing parts supplied by reference TRBV5-6 and TRBJ1-6, is DAGVTQSPTHLIKTRGQQVTLRCSPKSGHDTVSWYQQALGQGPQFIFQYYEEEERQRGNFPDRFSGHQFPNYSSELNVNALLLGDSALYLCASSPTDSPLHFGNGTRLTVT.